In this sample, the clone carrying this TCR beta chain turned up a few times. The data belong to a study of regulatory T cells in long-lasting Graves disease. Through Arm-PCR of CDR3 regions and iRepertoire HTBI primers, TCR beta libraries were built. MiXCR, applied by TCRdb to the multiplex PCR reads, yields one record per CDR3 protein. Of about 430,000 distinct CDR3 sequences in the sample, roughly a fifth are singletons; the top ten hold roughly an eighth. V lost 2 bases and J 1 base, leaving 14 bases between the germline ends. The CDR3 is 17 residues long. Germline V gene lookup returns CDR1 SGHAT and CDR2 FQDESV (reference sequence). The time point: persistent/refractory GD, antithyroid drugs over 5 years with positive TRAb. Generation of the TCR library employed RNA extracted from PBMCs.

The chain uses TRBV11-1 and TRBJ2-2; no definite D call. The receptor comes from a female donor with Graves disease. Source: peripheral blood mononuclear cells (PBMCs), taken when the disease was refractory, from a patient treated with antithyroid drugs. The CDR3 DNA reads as TGTGCCAGCAGCTTAATTAAAGGGCGCGGGAACACCGGGGAGCTGTTTTTT. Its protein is CASSLIKGRGNTGELFF.